The 15 T cell receptor beta chains reported below all come from one sample, sequenced in a study of T cells expressing NK-cell markers. TCRdb re-called the 5' RACE reads and shows each CDR3 protein once, DNA omitted. The record lists 150,000 to 180,000 distinct CDR3 sequences, of which the ten most abundant hold less than 40%. Sequenced sample: blood T cells: a sorted CD56 or NKG2C T cell subset, CD4+ or CD8+ T cells, or bulk PBMC T cells (not recorded which). The receptors derive from a woman between 50 and 59 years old in good health.

The CDR3 sequence: CASSHLRYEQYF. The rearrangement links TRBV12-3 or TRBV12-4 to TRBJ2-7. CDR3 length: 12 amino acids.

The genes are TRBV14 and TRBJ2-7; TCRdb's assignment of TRBD2 cannot be checked, as there is no DNA. This CDR3 region has 15 residues. The V gene's germline CDR1 is SGHDN and CDR2 FVKESK. The chain's CDR3 is CASSRRGTGRYEQYF.

The CDR3 sequence is CASSLGGSYEAFF. V and J are TRBV13 and TRBJ1-1. From germline, CDR1 is PRHDT and CDR2 FYEKMQ (reference sequence). This CDR3 has 13 residues.

The V and J genes are TRBV4-1 and TRBJ1-2. The germline gives CDR1 MGHRA, CDR2 YSYEKL. This CDR3 is 11 amino acids long. This CDR3 reads CASSRIGGYTF.

The CDR3 loop is CASTSGGFGPGELFF. The rearrangement uses TRBV12-3 or TRBV12-4 and TRBJ2-2; TCRdb designates TRBD2, a call that cannot be tested without DNA. This CDR3 has 15 residues.

The chain has TRBV4-1 and TRBJ2-1; no DNA is available, so the TRBD2 call from TCRdb remains unchecked. The CDR3 has 18 amino acids. From germline, CDR1 is MGHRA and CDR2 YSYEKL. Here the CDR3 reads CASSQDGPPGPQYNEQFF.

V gene TRBV14 combines with J gene TRBJ1-5; TCRdb designates TRBD1, a call that cannot be tested without DNA. CDR1 is SGHDN, CDR2 FVKESK, per germline. CDR3 length: 12 amino acids. The CDR3 is CASSQYRGPQHF.

The chain carries TRBV7-8 and TRBJ2-7; TCRdb indicates TRBD2, and absent DNA this call remains unverified. The CDR3 is 15 residues long. The germline V gene encodes CDR1 SGHVS and CDR2 FQNEAQ. The CDR3 sequence is CASSLGASGRIEQYF.

V gene TRBV7-9 combines with J gene TRBJ2-1; checking the TCRdb D call of TRBD1 is not possible without DNA. The CDR3 is 16 amino acids. Germline V gives CDR1 SEHNR, CDR2 FQNEAQ (reference sequence). The CDR3 here is CASSPKGINAYNEQFF.

The V gene is TRBV7-9, the J gene TRBJ2-1; the TCRdb D gene call, TRBD2, has no DNA to confirm it. Per the germline V gene, CDR1 is SEHNR and CDR2 is FQNEAQ (reference sequence). The CDR3 loop spans 14 amino acids. The CDR3 sequence: CASTPGLAENEQFF.

The chain carries TRBV12-3 or TRBV12-4 and TRBJ1-4. The CDR3 extends over 12 amino acids. CDR3 region: CASSFRREKLFF.

The rearrangement links TRBV29-1 to TRBJ2-1. The CDR3 sequence is 15 residues long. Germline V gene data show CDR1 as SQVTM and CDR2 as ANQGSEA. The CDR3 reads CSVGSEWSSYNEQFF.

V gene TRBV5-4 combines with J gene TRBJ2-6; the D call of TRBD2 rests on TCRdb alone, since no DNA is present to check it. The germline V gene encodes CDR1 SGHNT and CDR2 YYREEE (reference sequence). The CDR3 consists of 19 residues. The CDR3 sequence: CASSYPEGQDLSGANVLTF.

The J gene is TRBJ2-5, the V gene TRBV14; without DNA, the TCRdb call of TRBD2 cannot be checked. Germline lookup yields CDR1 SGHDN and CDR2 FVKESK. The CDR3 has 16 amino acids. CDR3 sequence reads: CASSRGTYSYQETQYF.

The rearrangement joins TRBV7-6 to TRBJ2-5; no DNA is available, so the TRBD2 call from TCRdb remains unchecked. Germline CDR1 is SGHVS and CDR2 is FNYEAQ. This CDR3 has 14 residues. The CDR3 sequence: CASSKRGLWETQYF.